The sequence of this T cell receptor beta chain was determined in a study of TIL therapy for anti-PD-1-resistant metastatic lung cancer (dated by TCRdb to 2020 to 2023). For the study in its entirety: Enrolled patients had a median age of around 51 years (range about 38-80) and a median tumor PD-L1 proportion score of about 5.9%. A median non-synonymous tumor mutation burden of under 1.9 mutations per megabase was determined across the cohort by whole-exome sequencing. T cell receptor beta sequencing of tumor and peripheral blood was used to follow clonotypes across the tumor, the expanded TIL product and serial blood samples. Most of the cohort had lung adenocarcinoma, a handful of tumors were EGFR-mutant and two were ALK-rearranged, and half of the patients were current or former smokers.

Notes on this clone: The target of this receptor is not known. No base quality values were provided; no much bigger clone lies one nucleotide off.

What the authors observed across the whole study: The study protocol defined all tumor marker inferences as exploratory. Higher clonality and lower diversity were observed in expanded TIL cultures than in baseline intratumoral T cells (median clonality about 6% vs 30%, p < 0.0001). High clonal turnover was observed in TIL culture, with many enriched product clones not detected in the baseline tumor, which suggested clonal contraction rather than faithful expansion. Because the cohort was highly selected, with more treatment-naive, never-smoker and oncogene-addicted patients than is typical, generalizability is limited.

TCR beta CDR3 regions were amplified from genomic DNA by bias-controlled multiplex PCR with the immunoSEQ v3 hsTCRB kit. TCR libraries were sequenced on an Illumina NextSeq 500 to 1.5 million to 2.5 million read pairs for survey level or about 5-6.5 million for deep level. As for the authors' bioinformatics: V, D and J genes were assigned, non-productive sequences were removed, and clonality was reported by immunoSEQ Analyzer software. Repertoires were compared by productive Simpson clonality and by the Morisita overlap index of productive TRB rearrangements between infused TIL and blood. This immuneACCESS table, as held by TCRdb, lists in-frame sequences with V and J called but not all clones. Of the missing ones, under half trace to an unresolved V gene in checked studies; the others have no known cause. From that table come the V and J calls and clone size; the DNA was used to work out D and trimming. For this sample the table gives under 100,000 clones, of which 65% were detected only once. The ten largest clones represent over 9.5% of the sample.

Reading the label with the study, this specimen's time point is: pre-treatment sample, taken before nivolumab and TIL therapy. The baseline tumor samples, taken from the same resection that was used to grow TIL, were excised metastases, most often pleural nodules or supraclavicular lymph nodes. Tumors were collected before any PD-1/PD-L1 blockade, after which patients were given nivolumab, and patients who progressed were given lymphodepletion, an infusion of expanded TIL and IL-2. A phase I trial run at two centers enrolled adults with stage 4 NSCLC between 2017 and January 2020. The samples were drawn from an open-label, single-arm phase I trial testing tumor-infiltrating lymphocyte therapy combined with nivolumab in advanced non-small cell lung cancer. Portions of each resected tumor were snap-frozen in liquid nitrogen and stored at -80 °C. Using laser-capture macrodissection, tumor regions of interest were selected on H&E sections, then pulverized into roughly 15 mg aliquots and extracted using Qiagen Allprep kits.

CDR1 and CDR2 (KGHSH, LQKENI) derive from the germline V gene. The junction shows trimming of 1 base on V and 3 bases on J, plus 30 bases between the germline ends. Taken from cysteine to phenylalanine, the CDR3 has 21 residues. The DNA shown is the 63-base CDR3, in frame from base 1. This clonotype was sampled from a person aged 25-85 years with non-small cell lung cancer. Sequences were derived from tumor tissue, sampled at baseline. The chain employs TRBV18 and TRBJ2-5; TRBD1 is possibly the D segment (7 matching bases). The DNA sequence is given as TGTGCCAGCTCACCACAAAGTGGACTTCCCCCCCCAGGGGGGCTAGAAGAGACCCAGTACTTC. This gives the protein CASSPQSGLPPPGGLEETQYF.